The rows below give T cell receptor beta chains drawn from one sample of a study of T cells expressing NK-cell markers. TCRdb reprocessed the 5' RACE reads and keeps a single row for each CDR3 protein, giving no DNA. This table lists 25,000 to 35,000 distinct CDR3 sequences. The material sequenced was blood T cells: a sorted CD56 or NKG2C T cell subset, CD4+ or CD8+ T cells, or bulk PBMC T cells (not recorded which). The receptors come from a woman between 18 and 70 years old in good health. The CDR3 runs from the conserved cysteine through the conserved F or W. Not all rows give a size; the values are once, few, many and, for expanded clones, a class.

J: TRBJ2-5
size: NA
V: TRBV29-1
CDR3: CSVEGVVASGSETQYF

J: TRBJ2-5
size: NA
V: TRBV14
CDR3: CASSQDSWNRQTETQYF

J: TRBJ2-5
size: NA
V: TRBV12-3/TRBV12-4
CDR3: CASSPRTSGGETQYF

J: TRBJ1-5
size: NA
V: TRBV30
CDR3: CAWSEYSNQPQHF

J: TRBJ1-2
size: NA
V: TRBV4-1
CDR3: CASSPPGGGNDYGYTF

J: TRBJ1-1
size: NA
V: TRBV7-9
CDR3: CASKPGGSSTEAFF

J: TRBJ2-1
size: NA
V: TRBV5-4
CDR3: CASSLMISGGTFTNNEQFF

J: TRBJ2-5
size: NA
V: TRBV20-1
CDR3: CSAIDHRTEAKETQYF

J: TRBJ2-7
size: NA
V: TRBV7-9
CDR3: CASSLPDRGYEQYF

J: TRBJ1-3
size: NA
V: TRBV5-6
CDR3: CASTLGHGNTIYF

J: TRBJ2-3
size: NA
V: TRBV27
CDR3: CASTHPGTDTQYF

J: TRBJ2-1
size: NA
V: TRBV25-1
CDR3: CASSEEMNRDSYNEQFF

J: TRBJ1-1
size: NA
V: TRBV7-9
CDR3: CASSLALQTADTEAFF

J: TRBJ2-1
size: NA
V: TRBV7-6
CDR3: CASSLGSNYEQFF

J: TRBJ2-5
size: NA
V: TRBV7-2
CDR3: CASSPGLAGEETQYF

J: TRBJ2-1
size: NA
V: TRBV2
CDR3: CASSGMGGTYNEQFF

J: TRBJ2-7
size: NA
V: TRBV11-2
CDR3: CASSLESGRRWEQYF

J: TRBJ2-3
size: NA
V: TRBV6-5
CDR3: CASSYRGPDTQYF

J: TRBJ1-1
size: NA
V: TRBV5-1
CDR3: CASSGMDRADTEAFF

J: TRBJ2-7
size: NA
V: TRBV5-6
CDR3: CASSLPGNEQYF

J: TRBJ2-3
size: NA
V: TRBV29-1
CDR3: CSVDSPRLGSGDTQYF

J: TRBJ2-7
size: NA
V: TRBV9
CDR3: CASSPPTTSYEQYF

J: TRBJ2-6
size: NA
V: TRBV7-7
CDR3: CASGQAQSSGANVLTF

J: TRBJ2-3
size: NA
V: TRBV29-1
CDR3: CSVEGLAVGGTDTQYF

J: TRBJ1-3
size: NA
V: TRBV7-9
CDR3: CASSLSYSGNTIYF

J: TRBJ2-7
size: NA
V: TRBV4-1
CDR3: CASSLRLAGGLYEQYF

J: TRBJ1-3
size: NA
V: TRBV7-9
CDR3: CASSLGGISGNTIYF

J: TRBJ1-1
size: NA
V: TRBV19
CDR3: CASTPGGPLMNTEAFF

J: TRBJ2-2
size: NA
V: TRBV4-1
CDR3: CASSQDPGAGELFF

J: TRBJ1-4
size: medium-sized
V: TRBV20-1
CDR3: CSAPDREVSNEKLFF

J: TRBJ1-3
size: NA
V: TRBV7-9
CDR3: CASSLGQGASGNTIYF

J: TRBJ2-1
size: NA
V: TRBV27
CDR3: CASRSGRALYEQFF

J: TRBJ2-1
size: NA
V: TRBV7-9
CDR3: CASSPSSGRTYNEQFF

J: TRBJ2-3
size: NA
V: TRBV4-1
CDR3: CASSQGRRTSGITDTQYF

J: TRBJ2-1
size: NA
V: TRBV9
CDR3: CASGREDSYNEQFF

J: TRBJ2-1
size: NA
V: TRBV19
CDR3: CASSNRGYNEQFF

J: TRBJ2-7
size: NA
V: TRBV27
CDR3: CASSLSEGHSLFEQYF

J: TRBJ1-3
size: NA
V: TRBV25-1
CDR3: CASSGYHKSSGNTIYF

J: TRBJ2-1
size: NA
V: TRBV20-1
CDR3: CSARDWELADYNEQFF

J: TRBJ1-2
size: NA
V: TRBV12-3/TRBV12-4
CDR3: CASNSGTGYGYTF

J: TRBJ1-1
size: NA
V: TRBV27
CDR3: CASSPNRGLNTEAFF

J: TRBJ1-5
size: NA
V: TRBV30
CDR3: CAWSPGHSNQPQHF

J: TRBJ1-4
size: NA
V: TRBV4-1
CDR3: CASSPNKGPLNEKLFF

J: TRBJ1-4
size: NA
V: TRBV5-1
CDR3: CASSLGQGREKLFF

J: TRBJ1-2
size: NA
V: TRBV25-1
CDR3: CASSAGAGVGYTF